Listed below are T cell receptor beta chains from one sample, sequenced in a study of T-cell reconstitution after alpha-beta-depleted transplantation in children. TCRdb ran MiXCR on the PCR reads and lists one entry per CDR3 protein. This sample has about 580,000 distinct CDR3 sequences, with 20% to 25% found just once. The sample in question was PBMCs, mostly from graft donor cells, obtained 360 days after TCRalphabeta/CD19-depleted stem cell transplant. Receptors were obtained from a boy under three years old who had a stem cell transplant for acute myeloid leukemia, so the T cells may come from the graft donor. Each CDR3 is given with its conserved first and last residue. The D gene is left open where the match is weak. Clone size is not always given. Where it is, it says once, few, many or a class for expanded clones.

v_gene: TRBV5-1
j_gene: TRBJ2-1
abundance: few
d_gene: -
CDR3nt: TGCGCCAGCAGCCCGGAATGGGGTGAGCAGTTCTTC
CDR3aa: CASSPEWGEQFF

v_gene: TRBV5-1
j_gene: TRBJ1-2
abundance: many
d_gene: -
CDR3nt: TGCGCCAGCAGCTTGGGGAGACAGGCTATCTATGGCTACACCTTC
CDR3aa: CASSLGRQAIYGYTF

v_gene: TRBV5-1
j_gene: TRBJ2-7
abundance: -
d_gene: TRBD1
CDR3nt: TGCGCCAGCAGCACAGGGACAGGGACTGGCTACGAGCAGTACTTC
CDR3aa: CASSTGTGTGYEQYF

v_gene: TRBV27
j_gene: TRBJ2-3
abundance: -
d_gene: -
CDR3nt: TGTGCCAGCAGTTTCCTGACGGGGAGGACAGATACGCAGTATTTT
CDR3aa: CASSFLTGRTDTQYF

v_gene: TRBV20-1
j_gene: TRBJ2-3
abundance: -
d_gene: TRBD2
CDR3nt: TGCAGTGCTAGCCCCGGGGCGGGGGTTCCAGATACGCAGTATTTT
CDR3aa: CSASPGAGVPDTQYF

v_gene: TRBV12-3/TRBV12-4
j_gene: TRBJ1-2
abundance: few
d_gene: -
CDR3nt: TGTGCCAGCAGTCCCCCCGCACGACTCGCTGGCTACACCTTC
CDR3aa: CASSPPARLAGYTF

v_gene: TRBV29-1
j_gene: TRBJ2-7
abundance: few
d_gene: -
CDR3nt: TGCAGCGCCCGGACAGAGCCCTACGAGCAGTACTTC
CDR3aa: CSARTEPYEQYF

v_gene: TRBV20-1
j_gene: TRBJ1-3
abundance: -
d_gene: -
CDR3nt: TGCAGTGCTAGAGATCCGGGAAAGAGGTCTGGAAACACCATATATTTT
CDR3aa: CSARDPGKRSGNTIYF

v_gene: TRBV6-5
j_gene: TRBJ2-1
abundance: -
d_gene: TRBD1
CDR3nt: TGTGCCAGCAGTTACTCCTGGCCTCGGGACAGGGGGCATAATGAGCAGTTCTTC
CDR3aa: CASSYSWPRDRGHNEQFF

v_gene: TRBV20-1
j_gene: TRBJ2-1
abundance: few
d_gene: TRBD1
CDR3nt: TGCAGTGCTAGAGATGTTACGGGACAGGGGGTGTACAATGAGCAGTTCTTC
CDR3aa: CSARDVTGQGVYNEQFF

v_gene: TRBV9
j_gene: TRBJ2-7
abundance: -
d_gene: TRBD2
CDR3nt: TGTGCCAGCAGCGTAGATGTAATAGCGGGGGTCGAGCAGTACTTC
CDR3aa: CASSVDVIAGVEQYF

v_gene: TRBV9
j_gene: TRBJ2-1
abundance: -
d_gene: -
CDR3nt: TGTGCCAGCAGCGTAGGGACTCGGAGCTCCTACAATGAGCAGTTCTTC
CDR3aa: CASSVGTRSSYNEQFF

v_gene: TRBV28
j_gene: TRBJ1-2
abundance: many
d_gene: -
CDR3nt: TGTGCCAGCAGTTTATCTATCTATGCTGGGGGCTACACCTTC
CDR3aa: CASSLSIYAGGYTF

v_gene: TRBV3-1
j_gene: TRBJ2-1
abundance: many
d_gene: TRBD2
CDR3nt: TGTGCCAGCAGCCACCGACTAGCGGGGACACTCTACAATGAGCAGTTCTTC
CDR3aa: CASSHRLAGTLYNEQFF

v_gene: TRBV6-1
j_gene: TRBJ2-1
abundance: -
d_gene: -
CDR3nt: TGTGCCAGCAGTACCGGTTATCCCGCGTACAATGAGCAGTTCTTC
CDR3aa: CASSTGYPAYNEQFF

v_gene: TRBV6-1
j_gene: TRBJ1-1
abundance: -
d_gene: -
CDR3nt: TGTGCCAGCAGACGATTCGAGAACACTGAAGCTTTCTTT
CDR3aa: CASRRFENTEAFF

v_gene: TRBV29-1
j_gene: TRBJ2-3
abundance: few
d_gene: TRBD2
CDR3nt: TGCAGCGTTGCGGGACTAGCACCAGATACGCAGTATTTT
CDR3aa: CSVAGLAPDTQYF

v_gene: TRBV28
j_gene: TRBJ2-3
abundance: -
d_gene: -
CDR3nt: TGTGCCAGCAGGAGGGTACGAACAGATACGCAGTATTTT
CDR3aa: CASRRVRTDTQYF

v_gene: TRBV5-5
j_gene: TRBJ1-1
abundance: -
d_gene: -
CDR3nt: TGTGCCAGCTCCTCGACACCTAACACTGAAGCTTTCTTT
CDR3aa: CASSSTPNTEAFF

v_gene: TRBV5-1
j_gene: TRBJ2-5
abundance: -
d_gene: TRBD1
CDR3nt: TGCTCCAGCAGCTTTGACGGGTGGACAGGGGGCAGGAAGACCCAGTACTTC
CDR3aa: CSSSFDGWTGGRKTQYF

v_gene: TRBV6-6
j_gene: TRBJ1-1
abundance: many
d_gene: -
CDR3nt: TGTGCCAGCAGTTACGGGACGGCTGAAGCTTTCTTT
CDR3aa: CASSYGTAEAFF

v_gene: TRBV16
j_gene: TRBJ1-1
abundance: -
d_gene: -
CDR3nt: TGTGCCAGCAGCGCTTACAACTTGGGAACTGAAGCTTTCTTT
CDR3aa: CASSAYNLGTEAFF

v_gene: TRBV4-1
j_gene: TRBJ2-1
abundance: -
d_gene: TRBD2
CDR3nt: TGCGCCAGCAGCCAGGATCCAAGACTAGCGGGGGGGCCAAGGAATGAGCAGTTCTTC
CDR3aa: CASSQDPRLAGGPRNEQFF

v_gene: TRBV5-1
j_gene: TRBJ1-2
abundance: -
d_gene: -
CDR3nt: TGCGCCAGCAGCTTGAACAGGGAAGGTTATGGCTACACCTTC
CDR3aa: CASSLNREGYGYTF

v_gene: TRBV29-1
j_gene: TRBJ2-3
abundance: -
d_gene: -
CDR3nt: TGCAGCGTTCAGGTATCTAGCACAGATACGCAGTATTTT
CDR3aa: CSVQVSSTDTQYF

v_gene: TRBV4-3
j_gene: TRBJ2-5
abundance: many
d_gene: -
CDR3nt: TGCGCCAGCAGCCAAGACAGGTACCAAGAGACCCAGTACTTC
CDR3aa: CASSQDRYQETQYF

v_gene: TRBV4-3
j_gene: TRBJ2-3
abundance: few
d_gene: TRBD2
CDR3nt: TGCGCCAGCGCTGCCGGCGGGGGGACTACAGATACGCAGTATTTT
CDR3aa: CASAAGGGTTDTQYF

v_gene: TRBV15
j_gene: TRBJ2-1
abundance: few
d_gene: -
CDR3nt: TGTGCCACGGCCAGGAACTACTACAATGAGCAGTTCTTC
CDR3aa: CATARNYYNEQFF

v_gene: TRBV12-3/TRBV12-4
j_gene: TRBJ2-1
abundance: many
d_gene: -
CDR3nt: TGTGCCAGCAGTTTCACTAGGGGCTCGAGCTCCTACAATGAGCAGTTCTTC
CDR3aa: CASSFTRGSSSYNEQFF

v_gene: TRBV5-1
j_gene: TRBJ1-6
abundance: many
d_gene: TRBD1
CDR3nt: TGCGCCAGCAGACCCGGGACAGGGCGTTCACCCCTCCACTTT
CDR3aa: CASRPGTGRSPLHF

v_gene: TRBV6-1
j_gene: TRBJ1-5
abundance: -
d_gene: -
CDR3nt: TGTGCCAGCAGACCTCGGGGGATGGGCAATCAGCCCCAGCATTTT
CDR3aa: CASRPRGMGNQPQHF

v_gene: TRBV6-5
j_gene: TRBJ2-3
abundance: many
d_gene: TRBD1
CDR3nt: TGTGCCAGCAGTTGGGGGGACAGGGGGAGGGATACGCAGTATTTT
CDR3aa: CASSWGDRGRDTQYF

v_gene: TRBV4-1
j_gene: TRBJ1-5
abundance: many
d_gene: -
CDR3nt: TGCGCCAGCAGCATAAGACCCTCAGGGGGCAATCAGCCCCAGCATTTT
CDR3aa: CASSIRPSGGNQPQHF

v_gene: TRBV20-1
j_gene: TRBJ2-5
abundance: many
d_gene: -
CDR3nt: TGCAGTGCTCCTGGGAGGGGACACCCAAAAGAGACCCAGTACTTC
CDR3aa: CSAPGRGHPKETQYF

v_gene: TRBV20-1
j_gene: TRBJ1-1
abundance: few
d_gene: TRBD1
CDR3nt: TGCAGTGCTCCGGCGGACAGGATATATATGAACACTGAAGCTTTCTTT
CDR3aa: CSAPADRIYMNTEAFF

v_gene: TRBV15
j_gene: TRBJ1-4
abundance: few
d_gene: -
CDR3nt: TGTGCCACCAGCAGAGGAGGGACCTCTAATGAAAAACTGTTTTTT
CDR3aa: CATSRGGTSNEKLFF

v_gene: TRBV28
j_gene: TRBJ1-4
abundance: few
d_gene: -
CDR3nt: TGTGCCAGCTTCCACCATACAGGGACGAATGAAAAACTGTTTTTT
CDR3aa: CASFHHTGTNEKLFF

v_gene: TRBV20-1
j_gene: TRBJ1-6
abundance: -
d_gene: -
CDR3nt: TGCAGTGCTAGGAGGGACCCCAGGACACCCCTCCACTTT
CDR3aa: CSARRDPRTPLHF

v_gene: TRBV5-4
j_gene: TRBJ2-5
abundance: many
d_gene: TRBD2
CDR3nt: TGTGCCAGCAGCTTGGCCGATGTGAGACTAGCGGGGGGCCTAGCGGGAGAGACCCAGTACTTC
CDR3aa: CASSLADVRLAGGLAGETQYF

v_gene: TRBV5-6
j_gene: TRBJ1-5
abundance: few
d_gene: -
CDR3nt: TGTGCCAGCAGCTTGTTTGGGTGGGATCAGCCCCAGCATTTT
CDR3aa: CASSLFGWDQPQHF

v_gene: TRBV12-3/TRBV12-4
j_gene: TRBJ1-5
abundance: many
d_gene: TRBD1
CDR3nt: TGTGCCAGCGGAGGGGGACAGATATATAGCAATCAGCCCCAGCATTTT
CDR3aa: CASGGGQIYSNQPQHF

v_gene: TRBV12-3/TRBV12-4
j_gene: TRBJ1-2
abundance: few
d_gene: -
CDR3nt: TGTGCCAGCAGTTTTCCAGACGACACCTTC
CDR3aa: CASSFPDDTF

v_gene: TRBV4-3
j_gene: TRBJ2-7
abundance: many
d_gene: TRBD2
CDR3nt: TGCGCCAGCAGCCACATATCACTAGCGGGGGAGTCCTACGAGCAGTACTTC
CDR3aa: CASSHISLAGESYEQYF

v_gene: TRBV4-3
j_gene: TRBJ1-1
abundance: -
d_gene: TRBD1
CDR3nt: TGCGCCAGCAGCCAAGATCTGTGGACAGGGATGATGAACACTGAAGCTTTCTTT
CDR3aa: CASSQDLWTGMMNTEAFF

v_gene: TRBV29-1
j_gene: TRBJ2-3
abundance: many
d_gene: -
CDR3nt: TGCAGCGTTGAACGGGGCGAGACAGATACGCAGTATTTT
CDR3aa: CSVERGETDTQYF

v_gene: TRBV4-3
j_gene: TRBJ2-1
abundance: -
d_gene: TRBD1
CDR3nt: TGCGCCAGCAGCAGGACAGGGGCTAATGAGCAGTTCTTC
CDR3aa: CASSRTGANEQFF

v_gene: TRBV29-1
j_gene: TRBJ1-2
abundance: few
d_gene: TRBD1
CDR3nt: TGCAGCGTTGATAGCTGGCAGGGGGCTGGCTACACCTTC
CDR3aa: CSVDSWQGAGYTF